This T cell receptor beta chain was obtained from a study of blood T cell repertoires in COVID-19. The CDR3 length is 13 residues. Between the trimmed V and J ends, which lost 3 bases and 4 bases, there was a span of 9 bases. The germline gives CDR1 SEHNR, CDR2 FQNEAQ (reference sequence). Libraries were prepared by immunoSEQ multiplex PCR; TCRdb keeps only in-frame clonotypes and omits some of them. The sample holds about 210,000 clones; roughly 80% are singletons and the top ten take less than 7%. The V and J genes are TRBV7-9 and TRBJ1-1; D ambiguous. This sequence was found in a man aged 55 to 70 with acute or convalescent COVID-19. Sequencing was performed on peripheral blood. In DNA, the CDR3 is TGTGCCAGCAGCTTTGAAGAGGGCACTGAAGCTTTCTTT. Protein: CASSFEEGTEAFF.